This TCR beta chain was documented in a study of CD8+CD57+ T cells in acquired aplastic anemia. The wider study: The study obtained an average of approximately 3 ug of DNA from sorted CD4+ and CD8+ cells. Sequencing produced an average of roughly 11 million reads per healthy donor for CD4+ cells. General observations from the study: Significant differences in CD8+ Simpson's diversity were not observed between patients and controls. The study identified twenty-nine CD8+ CDR3 sequences shared by patients and controls.

Both TCR beta VDJ combination and CDR3 sequence profiling were carried out. Genomic DNA was the template for this profiling. A single record per CDR3 protein comes from TCRdb applying MiXCR to the reads. The sample lists about 210,000 distinct CDR3 sequences; around 63% were seen once. This clonotype was observed a few times. Its antigen remains unknown. The source of this sequence is a human donor in good health. The sample consisted of sorted CD4+, CD8+, or CD8+CD57+ T cells (not recorded which) from PBMCs.

This chain's CDR3 is CSVEGCANTGELFF. For the CDR3, the DNA is TGCAGCGTTGAGGGCTGTGCGAACACCGGGGAGCTGTTTTTT. The chain is built from TRBV29-1 and TRBJ2-2; D remains ambiguous. The ends were cut back, 3 bases at V and 0 bases at J, with 8 bases in the middle. CDR3 length equals 14 residues. The V gene's germline CDR1 is SQVTM and CDR2 ANQGSEA.